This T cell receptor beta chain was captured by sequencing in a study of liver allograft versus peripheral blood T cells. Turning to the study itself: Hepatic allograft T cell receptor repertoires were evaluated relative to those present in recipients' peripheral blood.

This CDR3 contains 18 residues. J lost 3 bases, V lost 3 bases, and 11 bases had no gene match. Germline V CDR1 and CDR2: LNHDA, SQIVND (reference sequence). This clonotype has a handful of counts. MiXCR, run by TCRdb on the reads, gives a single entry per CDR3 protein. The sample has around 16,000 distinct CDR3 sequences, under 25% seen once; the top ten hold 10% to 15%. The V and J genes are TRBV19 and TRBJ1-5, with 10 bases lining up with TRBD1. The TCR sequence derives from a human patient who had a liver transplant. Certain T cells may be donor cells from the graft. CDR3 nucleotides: TGTGCCAGTAGTATCCTAGGGACAGGGGTAAGAATCAATCAGCCCCAGCATTTT. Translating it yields CASSILGTGVRINQPQHF.